These 14 T cell receptor beta chains were all obtained from the same sample, sequenced in a study of human T cells and chemical hapten exposure. Stated time point: patch test 3, about 24 weeks after DPC sensitization. The sample's treatment: therapeutic diphenylcyclopropenone sensitization with weekly scalp DPC. Via MiXCR, TCRdb re-called the RACE reads, giving one row per CDR3 protein. The sample lists about 190,000 distinct CDR3 sequences, more than 20% seen once, with about 2.3% in the top ten. Source: whole blood, taken in connection with sensitization to the hapten diphenylcyclopropenone (DPC). Every receptor here comes from a woman in her thirties or forties with alopecia areata. Some clones in this sample may be carry-over from other donors' samples.

This clonotype appeared a few times. This chain links TRBV27 with TRBJ2-1, with D tentatively TRBD1 or TRBD2 (5 bases each). Germline V CDR1 and CDR2: MNHEY, SMNVEV (reference sequence). V was cut by 6 bases and J by 11 bases, with 14 bases left in between. The CDR3 is 12 amino acids. The DNA for the CDR3 is TGTGCCAGCAGACGGACCGGGACGCAGCAGTTCTTC. It codes for CASRRTGTQQFF.

At least ten counts were recorded for this clonotype. The chain joins TRBV20-1 to TRBJ2-1; 7 bases match TRBD2. The CDR3 spans 12 residues. From germline, CDR1 is DFQATT and CDR2 SNEGSKA (reference sequence). The V and J ends lost 6 bases and 8 bases, in that order; junction bases with no gene match: 7. In DNA, the CDR3 is TGCAGTGCGCCCGCTGGGGGGGATGAGCAGTTCTTC. This encodes CSAPAGGDEQFF.

This clonotype was observed a handful of times. The chain links TRBV7-3 to TRBJ2-1; D possibly corresponds to TRBD2 (7 bases). The CDR3 covers 13 residues. The ends were cut back, 4 bases at V and 10 bases at J, with 14 bases in the middle. CDR1 is SGHTA and CDR2 is FQGTGA in the germline V gene. The CDR3 protein is CASSSKGGVEQFF. The DNA for the CDR3 is TGTGCCAGCAGCTCTAAAGGGGGGGTGGAGCAGTTCTTC.

The chain links TRBV4-1 to TRBJ2-1, with D uncertain. The germline V gene has CDR1 MGHRA and CDR2 YSYEKL. V lost 1 base and J lost 6, with 7 bases in between. The CDR3 loop spans 13 amino acids. The CDR3 loop reads CASSQARSNEQFF. The CDR3 region has the DNA TGCGCCAGCAGCCAAGCCAGGTCCAATGAGCAGTTCTTC.

Regarding this clonotype: A read error may account for a junction end that differs from germline. V and J are TRBV5-5 and TRBJ1-1; D gene ambiguous. Germline CDR1 SGHKS, CDR2 YYEKEE (reference sequence). The CDR3 has 14 amino acids. In nucleotides, the CDR3 is TGTGCCAGCAGCTTGTCCGACATGAACACTGAAGCTTTCTTC. Translation gives CASSLSDMNTEAFF.

The chain couples TRBV6-6 to TRBJ2-1; 8 nucleotides match TRBD2. The ends lost 8 bases at V and 6 bases at J; junction bases unmatched: 9. The CDR3 loop spans 14 amino acids. Germline V gene data show CDR1 as MNHNY and CDR2 as SVGAGI (reference sequence). CDR3: CASAAGLEFNEQFF. The CDR3 nucleotides are TGTGCCAGCGCCGCGGGACTAGAGTTCAATGAGCAGTTCTTC.

This clonotype was found a few times. This chain uses TRBV2 with TRBJ2-1, with 10 nucleotides matching TRBD1. The CDR3 is 15 residues long. Trimming took 7 bases from V and 9 from J; bases not matched to a gene: 12. CDR1 SNHLY and CDR2 FYNNEI come from the germline V gene. CDR3 protein: CASKIDRGHLIEQFF. The CDR3 bases are TGTGCCAGCAAGATCGACAGGGGGCATCTGATTGAGCAGTTCTTC. Together with reference TRBV2 and TRBJ2-1, the CDR3 gives the full variable domain: EPEVTQTPSHQVTQMGQEVILRCVPISNHLYFYWYRQILGQKVEFLVSFYNNEISEKSEIFDDQFSVERPDGSNFTLKIRSTKLEDSAMYFCASKIDRGHLIEQFFGPGTRLTVL.

The table lists this clonotype with many counts. This rearrangement joins TRBV28 to TRBJ2-5; perhaps TRBD2 as D (6 bases). Germline V gene lookup returns CDR1 MDHEN and CDR2 SYDVKM. Trimming left V 6 bases short and J 1 base short, with 15 bases between. The CDR3 has 15 amino acids. CDR3 protein: CASSRGTGPQETQYF. In nucleotides, the CDR3 is TGTGCCAGCAGCCGTGGGACTGGCCCCCAAGAGACCCAGTACTTC.

This clonotype has a single count. The chain links TRBV6-1 to TRBJ2-3; TRBD2 aligns across 7 bases. V shed 8 bases and J 1 base; nucleotides not matched to a gene: 6. CDR3 size: 14 residues. Per germline, CDR1 MNHNS and CDR2 SASEGT. CDR3 in amino acids: CASAREVGTDTQYF. CDR3 in DNA: TGTGCCAGCGCACGGGAGGTAGGCACAGATACGCAGTATTTT.

This clonotype was detected many times. The chain recombines TRBV7-2 with TRBJ2-1, with D tentatively TRBD2 (6 bases). Germline CDR1 SGHTA, CDR2 FQGNSA. The CDR3 runs to 17 residues. The V and J ends lost 4 bases and 4 bases respectively, with 20 bases between them. CDR3 region: CASSYMPFSGLYNEQFF. Here the CDR3 DNA reads TGTGCCAGCAGCTATATGCCGTTTAGCGGACTATACAATGAGCAGTTCTTC.

The J gene is TRBJ2-7, the V gene TRBV12-3 or TRBV12-4; 7 bases map to TRBD2. This CDR3 is built from 15 residues. With V trimmed by 6 bases and J by 0 bases, 8 bases remained unmatched. The CDR3 reads CASRSSGRPSYEQYF. The CDR3 bases are TGTGCCAGCAGATCTAGCGGAAGACCCTCCTACGAGCAGTACTTC.

The chain carries TRBV9 and TRBJ2-1, with 13 bases identical to TRBD2. This CDR3 is 16 amino acids long. The V segment lost 3 bases and the J segment 3 bases; nucleotides outside the gene matches: 3. Germline lookup yields CDR1 SGDLS and CDR2 YYNGEE. CDR3 sequence reads: CASSEGLAGYYNEQFF. CDR3 DNA: TGTGCCAGCAGCGAGGGACTAGCGGGATACTACAATGAGCAGTTCTTC.

This clonotype was detected only once. CDR3 amino acids: CASSVASAEETQYF. The CDR3 DNA follows: TGTGCCAGCAGCGTAGCGAGCGCCGAAGAGACCCAGTACTTC. The rearrangement uses TRBV9 and TRBJ2-5; D unclear. The length of the CDR3 is 14 residues. Per germline, CDR1 SGDLS and CDR2 YYNGEE. V was shortened by 0 bases and J by 3 bases, with 9 bases between the two germline ends. The variable domain in full, with the rest retrieved from reference TRBV9 and TRBJ2-5, is DSGVTQTPKHLITATGQRVTLRCSPRSGDLSVYWYQQSLDQGLQFLIQYYNGEERAKGNILERFSAQQFPDLHSELNLSSLELGDSALYFCASSVASAEETQYFGPGTRLLVL.

This clonotype was counted a few times. This chain joins TRBV28 and TRBJ2-7; D is perhaps TRBD2 (5 bases). Germline V CDR1 and CDR2: MDHEN, SYDVKM. Between the trimmed V and J ends, which lost 9 bases and 3 bases, there was a span of 15 bases. The length of the CDR3 is 13 residues. The CDR3 sequence is CASSRASSYEQYF. The CDR3 DNA reads as TGTGCCAGTTCCCGGGCTAGCAGCTACGAGCAGTACTTC.